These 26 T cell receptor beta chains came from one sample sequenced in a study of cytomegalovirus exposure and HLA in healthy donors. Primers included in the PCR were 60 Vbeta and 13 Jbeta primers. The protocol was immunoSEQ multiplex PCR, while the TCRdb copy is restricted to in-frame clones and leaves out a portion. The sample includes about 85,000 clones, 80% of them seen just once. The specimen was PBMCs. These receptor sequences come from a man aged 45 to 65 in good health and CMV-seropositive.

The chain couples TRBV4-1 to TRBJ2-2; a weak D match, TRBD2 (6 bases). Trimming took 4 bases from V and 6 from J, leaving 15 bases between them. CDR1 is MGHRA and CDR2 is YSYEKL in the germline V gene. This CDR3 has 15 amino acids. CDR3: CASSPAFREAGELFF. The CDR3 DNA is TGCGCCAGCAGCCCAGCATTTAGGGAGGCCGGGGAGCTGTTTTTT.

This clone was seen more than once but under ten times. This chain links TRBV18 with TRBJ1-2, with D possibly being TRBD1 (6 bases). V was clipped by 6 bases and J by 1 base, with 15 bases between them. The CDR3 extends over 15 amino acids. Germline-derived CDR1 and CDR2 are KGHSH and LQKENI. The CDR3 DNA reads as TGTGCCAGCTCTACGCAGGGGCCCAATAACTATGGCTACACCTTC. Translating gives CASSTQGPNNYGYTF.

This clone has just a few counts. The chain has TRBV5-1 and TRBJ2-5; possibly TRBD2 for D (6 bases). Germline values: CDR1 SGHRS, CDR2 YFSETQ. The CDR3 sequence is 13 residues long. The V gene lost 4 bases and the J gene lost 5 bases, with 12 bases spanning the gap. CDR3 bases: TGCGCCAGCAGCCCTACGGGAGCGGAGACCCAGTACTTC. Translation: CASSPTGAETQYF.

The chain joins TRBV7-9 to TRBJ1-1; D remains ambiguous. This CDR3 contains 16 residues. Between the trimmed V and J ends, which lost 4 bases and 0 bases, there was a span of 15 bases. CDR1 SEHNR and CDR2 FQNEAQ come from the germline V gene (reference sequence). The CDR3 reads CASSSRVSTVNTEAFF. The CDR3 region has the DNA TGTGCCAGCAGCTCCCGTGTGTCAACAGTGAACACTGAAGCTTTCTTT.

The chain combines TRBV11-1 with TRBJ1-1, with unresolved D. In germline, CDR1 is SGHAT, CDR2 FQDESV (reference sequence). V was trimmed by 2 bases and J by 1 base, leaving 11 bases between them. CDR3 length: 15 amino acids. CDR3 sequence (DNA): TGTGCCAGCAGCTTATCTCCGAGTCCGAACACTGAAGCTTTCTTT. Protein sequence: CASSLSPSPNTEAFF.

The CDR3 loop reads CARSLAYIGPDNSYNEQFF. The DNA for the CDR3 is TGTGCCAGAAGCTTGGCTTACATCGGACCGGACAACTCCTACAATGAGCAGTTCTTC. The chain links TRBV5-3 to TRBJ2-1; possible D gene TRBD1, 5 bases. TRBV5-3 is an ORF, and what it does is uncertain. V was cut by 0 bases and J by 0 bases, with 19 bases left in between. The length of the CDR3 is 19 residues.

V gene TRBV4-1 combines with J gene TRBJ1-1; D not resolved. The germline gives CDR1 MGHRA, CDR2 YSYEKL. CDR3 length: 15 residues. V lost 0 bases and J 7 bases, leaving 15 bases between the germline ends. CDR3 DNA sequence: TGCGCCAGCAGCCAAGACCCGGACCCACTAGGTGAAGCTTTCTTT. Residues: CASSQDPDPLGEAFF.

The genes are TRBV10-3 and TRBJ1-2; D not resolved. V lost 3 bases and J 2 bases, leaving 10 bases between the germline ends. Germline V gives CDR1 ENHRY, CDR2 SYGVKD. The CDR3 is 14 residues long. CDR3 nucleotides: TGTGCCATCAGTGACCCCCGAGGGAACTATGGCTACACCTTC. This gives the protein CAISDPRGNYGYTF.

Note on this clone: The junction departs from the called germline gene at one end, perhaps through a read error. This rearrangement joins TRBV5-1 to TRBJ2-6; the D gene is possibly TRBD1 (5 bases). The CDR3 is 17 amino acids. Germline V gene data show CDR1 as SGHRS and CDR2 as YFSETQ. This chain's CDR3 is CASSLGPGPSGANGLTF. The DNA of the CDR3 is TGCGCCAGCAGCTTAGGTCCCGGGCCCTCTGGGGCCAACGGCCTGACTTTC.

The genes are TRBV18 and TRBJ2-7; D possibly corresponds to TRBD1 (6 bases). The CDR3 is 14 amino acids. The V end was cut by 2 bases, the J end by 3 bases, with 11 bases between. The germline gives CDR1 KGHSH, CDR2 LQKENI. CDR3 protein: CASSPTGFLYEQYF. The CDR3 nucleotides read TGTGCCAGCTCACCAACAGGGTTTCTCTACGAGCAGTACTTC.

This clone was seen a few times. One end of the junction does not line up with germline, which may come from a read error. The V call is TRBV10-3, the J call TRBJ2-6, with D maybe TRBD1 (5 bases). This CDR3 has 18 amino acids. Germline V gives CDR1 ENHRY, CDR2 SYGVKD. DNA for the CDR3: TGTGCCATCAGTGAGTCTCCCACTGACTCTGTTGGGGCCAACGGCCTGACTTTC. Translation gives CAISESPTDSVGANGLTF.

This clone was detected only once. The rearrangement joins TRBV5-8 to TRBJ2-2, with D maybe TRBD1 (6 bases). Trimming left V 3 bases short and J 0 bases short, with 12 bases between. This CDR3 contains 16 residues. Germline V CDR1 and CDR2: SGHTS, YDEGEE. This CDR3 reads CASSWVGTTNTGELFF. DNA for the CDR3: TGTGCCAGCAGCTGGGTAGGGACAACGAACACCGGGGAGCTGTTTTTT.

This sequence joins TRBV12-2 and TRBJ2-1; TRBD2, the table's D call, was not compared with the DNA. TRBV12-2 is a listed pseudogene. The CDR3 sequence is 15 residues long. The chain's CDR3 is CASRFTRGAYNEQFF. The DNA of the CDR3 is TGTGCAAGTCGCTTCACTCGGGGGGCCTACAATGAGCAGTTCTTC.

Here the CDR3 DNA reads TGTGCCAGCAGTTCGGGCAGCGGAAACCCGGCCAATGAGCAGTTCTTC. This sequence encodes CASSSGSGNPANEQFF. The chain employs TRBV5-6 and TRBJ2-1, with D tentatively TRBD2 (5 bases). The V gene lost 5 bases and the J gene lost 6 bases, with 21 bases spanning the gap. The CDR3 length is 16 residues. Germline CDR1 SGHDT, CDR2 YYEEEE.

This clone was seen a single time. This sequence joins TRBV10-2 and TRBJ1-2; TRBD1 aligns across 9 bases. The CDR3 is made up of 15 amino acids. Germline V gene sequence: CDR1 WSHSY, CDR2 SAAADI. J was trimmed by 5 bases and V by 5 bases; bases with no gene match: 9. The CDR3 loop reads CASSREGQGTYGYTF. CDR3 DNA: TGCGCCAGCAGTCGCGAAGGACAGGGGACTTATGGCTACACCTTC.

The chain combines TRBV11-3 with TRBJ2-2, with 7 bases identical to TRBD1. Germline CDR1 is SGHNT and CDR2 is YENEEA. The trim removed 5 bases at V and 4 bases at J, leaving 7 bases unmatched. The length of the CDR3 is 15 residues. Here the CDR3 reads CASSPTGLSTGELFF. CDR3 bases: TGTGCCAGCAGCCCGACAGGGTTAAGCACCGGGGAGCTGTTTTTT. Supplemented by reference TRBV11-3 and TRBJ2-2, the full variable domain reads EAGVVQSPRYKIIEKKQPVAFWCNPISGHNTLYWYLQNLGQGPELLIRYENEEAVDDSQLPKDRFSAERLKGVDSTLKIQPAELGDSAVYLCASSPTGLSTGELFFGEGSRLTVL.

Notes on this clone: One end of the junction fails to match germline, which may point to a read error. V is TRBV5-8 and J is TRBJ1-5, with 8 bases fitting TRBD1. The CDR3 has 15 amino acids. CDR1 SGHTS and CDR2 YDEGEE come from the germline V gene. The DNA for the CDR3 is TGTGCCAGCAGTTTGGACAGGGCCCGCAATCAGCCCCAGCATTTT. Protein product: CASSLDRARNQPQHF.

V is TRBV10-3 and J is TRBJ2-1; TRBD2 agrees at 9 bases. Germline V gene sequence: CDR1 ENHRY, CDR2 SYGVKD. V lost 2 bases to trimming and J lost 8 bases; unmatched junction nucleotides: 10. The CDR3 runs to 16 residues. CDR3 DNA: TGTGCCATCAGTGAGGAGGTAGCGGGAGCCGGGTATGAGCAGTTCTTC. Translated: CAISEEVAGAGYEQFF.

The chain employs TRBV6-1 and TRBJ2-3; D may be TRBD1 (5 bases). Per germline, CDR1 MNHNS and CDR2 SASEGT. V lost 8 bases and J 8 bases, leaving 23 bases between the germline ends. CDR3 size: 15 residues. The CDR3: CASVLATGISVTQYF. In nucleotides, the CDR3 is TGTGCCAGCGTACTGGCCACAGGAATTTCCGTTACGCAGTATTTT.

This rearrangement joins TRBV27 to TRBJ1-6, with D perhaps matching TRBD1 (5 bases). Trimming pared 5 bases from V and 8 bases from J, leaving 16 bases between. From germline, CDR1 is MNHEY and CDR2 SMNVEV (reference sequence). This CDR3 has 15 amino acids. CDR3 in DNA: TGTGCCAGCAGTACCCGATACGGGGGGGATTCACCCCTCCACTTT. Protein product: CASSTRYGGDSPLHF.

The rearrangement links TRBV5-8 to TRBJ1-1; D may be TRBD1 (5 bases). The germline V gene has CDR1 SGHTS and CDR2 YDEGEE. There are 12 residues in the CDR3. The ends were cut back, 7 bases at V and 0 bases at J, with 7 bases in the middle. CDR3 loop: CASWTLNTEAFF. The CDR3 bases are TGTGCCAGCTGGACATTGAACACTGAAGCTTTCTTT.

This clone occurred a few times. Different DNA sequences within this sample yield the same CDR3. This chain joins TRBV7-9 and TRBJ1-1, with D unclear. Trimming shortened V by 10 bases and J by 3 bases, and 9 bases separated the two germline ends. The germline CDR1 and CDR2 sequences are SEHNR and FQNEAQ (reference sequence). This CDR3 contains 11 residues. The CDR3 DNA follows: TGTGCCACCAGGAGGGACACTGAAGCTTTCTTT. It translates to CATRRDTEAFF.

The CDR3 spells CASSTGVSSGNTIYF. The CDR3 nucleotides are TGTGCCAGTAGTACGGGGGTATCGTCTGGAAACACCATATATTTT. The chain is built from TRBV19 and TRBJ1-3; TRBD1 might be the D (5 bases). V shed 4 bases and J shed 1 base, with 11 bases lying between them. Per germline, CDR1 LNHDA and CDR2 SQIVND (reference sequence). CDR3 length: 15 residues.

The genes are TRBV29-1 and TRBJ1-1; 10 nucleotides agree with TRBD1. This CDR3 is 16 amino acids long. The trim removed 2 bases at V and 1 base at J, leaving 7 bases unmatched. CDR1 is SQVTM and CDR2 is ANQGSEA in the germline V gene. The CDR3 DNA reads TGCAGCGTTGAAATGTGGACAGGGGGTAGGAACACTGAAGCTTTCTTT. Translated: CSVEMWTGGRNTEAFF.

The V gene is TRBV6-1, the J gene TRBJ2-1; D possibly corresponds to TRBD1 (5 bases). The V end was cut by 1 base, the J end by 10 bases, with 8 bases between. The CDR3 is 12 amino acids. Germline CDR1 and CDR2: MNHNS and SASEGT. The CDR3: CASSEGWGEQFF. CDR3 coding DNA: TGTGCCAGCAGTGAAGGATGGGGCGAGCAGTTCTTC.

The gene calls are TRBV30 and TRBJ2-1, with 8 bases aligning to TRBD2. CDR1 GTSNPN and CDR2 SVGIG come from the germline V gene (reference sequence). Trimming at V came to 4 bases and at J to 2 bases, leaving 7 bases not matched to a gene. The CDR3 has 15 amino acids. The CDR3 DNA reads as TGTGCCTGGACTCCCGGGACTAGGACCTACAATGAGCAGTTCTTC. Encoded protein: CAWTPGTRTYNEQFF.